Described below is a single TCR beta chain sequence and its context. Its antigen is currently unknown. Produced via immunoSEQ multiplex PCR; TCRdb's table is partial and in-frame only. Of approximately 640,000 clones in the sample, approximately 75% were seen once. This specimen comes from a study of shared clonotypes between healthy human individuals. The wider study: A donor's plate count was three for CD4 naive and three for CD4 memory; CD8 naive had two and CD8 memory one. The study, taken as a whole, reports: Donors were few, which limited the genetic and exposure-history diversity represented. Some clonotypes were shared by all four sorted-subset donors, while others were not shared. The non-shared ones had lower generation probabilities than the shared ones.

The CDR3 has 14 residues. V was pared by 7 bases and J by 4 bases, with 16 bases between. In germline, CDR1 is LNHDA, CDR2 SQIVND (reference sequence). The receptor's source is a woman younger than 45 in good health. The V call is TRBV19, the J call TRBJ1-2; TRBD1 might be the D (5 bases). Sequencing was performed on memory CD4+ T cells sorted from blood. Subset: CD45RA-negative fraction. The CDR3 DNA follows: TGTGCCAGTACCCTTACCCAGGGCCTCTATGGCTACACCTTC. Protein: CASTLTQGLYGYTF.